What follows is one TCR beta chain and its context. Trimming cost V 0 bases and J 2 bases; bases outside gene matches: 10. From germline, CDR1 is SGDLS and CDR2 YYNGEE. This CDR3 is built from 17 residues. Sequencing was performed with immunoSEQ multiplex PCR; in TCRdb, only in-frame clones are kept and a portion is missing. The sample includes 190,000 or so clones, roughly 84% of them seen just once. The data were taken from a study of cytomegalovirus exposure and HLA in healthy donors. The sequence was collected from a young woman in good health and CMV-seropositive. Sequenced material: PBMCs. This sequence joins TRBV9 and TRBJ1-1, with 7 bases matching TRBD1. The CDR3 coding sequence is TGTGCCAGCAGCGTAGGCGGGTGGGACAGCGGCAACACTGAAGCTTTCTTT. It encodes CASSVGGWDSGNTEAFF. Together with reference TRBV9 and TRBJ1-1, the CDR3 gives the full variable domain: DSGVTQTPKHLITATGQRVTLRCSPRSGDLSVYWYQQSLDQGLQFLIQYYNGEERAKGNILERFSAQQFPDLHSELNLSSLELGDSALYFCASSVGGWDSGNTEAFFGQGTRLTVV.